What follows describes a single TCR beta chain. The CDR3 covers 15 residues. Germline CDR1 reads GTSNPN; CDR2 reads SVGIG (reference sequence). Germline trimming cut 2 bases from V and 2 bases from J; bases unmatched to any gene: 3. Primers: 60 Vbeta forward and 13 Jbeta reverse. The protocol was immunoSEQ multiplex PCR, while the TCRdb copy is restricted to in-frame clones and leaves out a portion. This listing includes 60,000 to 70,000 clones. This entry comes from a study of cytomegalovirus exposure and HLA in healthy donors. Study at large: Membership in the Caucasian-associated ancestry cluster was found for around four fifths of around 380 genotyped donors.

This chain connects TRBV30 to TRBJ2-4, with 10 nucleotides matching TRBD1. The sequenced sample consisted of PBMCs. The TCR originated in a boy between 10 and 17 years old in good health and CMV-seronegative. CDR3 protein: CAWSWDRGSKNIQYF. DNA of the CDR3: TGTGCCTGGAGTTGGGACAGGGGATCCAAAAACATTCAGTACTTC.